Listed below are T cell receptor beta chains from one sample, sequenced in a study of PD-L1 blockade in urothelial cancer. The assay was immunoSEQ multiplex PCR, and TCRdb's table has in-frame clones only and misses some. The data contain roughly 26,000 clones, around 85% of them seen just once; the ten biggest clones take up roughly 3%. The material was PBMCs, obtained around atezolizumab (anti-PD-L1) treatment. These TCRs come from a man aged 50-60 years with urothelial cancer. CDR3s include the opening cysteine and the closing phenylalanine or tryptophan. The D gene is left open where the match is weak. Size is omitted from some rows. Given values are once, few, many or a class for expanded clones.

CDR3aa | CDR3nt | j_gene | d_gene | abundance | v_gene
CATSRRTGAFYGYTF | TGTGCCACCAGCAGACGGACAGGGGCGTTCTATGGCTACACCTTC | TRBJ1-2 | TRBD1 | . | TRBV15
CASSARDRTYNEQFF | TGTGCCAGCAGCGCCCGGGACAGGACTTACAATGAGCAGTTCTTC | TRBJ2-1 | TRBD1 | . | TRBV9
CASSSWTGSYEQYF | TGTGCCAGCAGTTCATGGACAGGTTCCTACGAGCAGTACTTC | TRBJ2-7 | TRBD1 | . | TRBV28
CASSLVGGTSNQPQHF | TGTGCCAGCAGCTTAGTGGGGGGAACTAGCAATCAGCCCCAGCATTTT | TRBJ1-5 | . | . | TRBV11-2
CASSFTGTSGRAPNEQFF | TGTGCCAGCAGCTTTACCGGGACTAGCGGGAGGGCCCCCAATGAGCAGTTCTTC | TRBJ2-1 | TRBD2 | . | TRBV7-2
CASKEGRGYGYTF | TGTGCCAGTAAGGAGGGGCGCGGCTATGGCTACACCTTC | TRBJ1-2 | . | . | TRBV19
CASSRPGLDRGLKDTEAFF | TGCGCCAGCAGCCGCCCGGGTCTAGACCGGGGTCTTAAGGACACTGAAGCTTTCTTT | TRBJ1-1 | . | . | TRBV4-1
CAGRQIRPSSYEQYF | TGTGCCGGGCGTCAAATCAGGCCGAGCTCCTACGAGCAGTACTTC | TRBJ2-7 | . | . | TRBV30
CATRAPSYEQYF | TGCGCCACTAGAGCGCCATCCTACGAGCAGTACTTC | TRBJ2-7 | . | . | TRBV10-2
CASSQVSVTDTQYF | TGTGCCAGCAGCCAAGTCTCAGTCACAGATACGCAGTATTTT | TRBJ2-3 | . | . | TRBV14
CASGGTGGEKLFF | TGTGCCAGCGGCGGGACAGGGGGTGAAAAACTGTTTTTT | TRBJ1-4 | TRBD1 | few | TRBV7-9
CASSIGNAQGNYGYTF | TGTGCCAGTAGTATAGGCAACGCCCAGGGAAACTATGGCTACACCTTC | TRBJ1-2 | . | . | TRBV19
CASSSILAVYEQYF | TGTGCCAGCAGCTCAATACTAGCGGTCTACGAGCAGTACTTC | TRBJ2-7 | TRBD2 | . | TRBV11-2
CASSYSRDGALYGYTF | TGTGCCAGCAGTTACTCGCGGGACGGGGCACTCTATGGCTACACCTTC | TRBJ1-2 | . | . | TRBV6-5
CASSWDRGPYEQYF | TGTGCCAGCAGCTGGGACAGGGGACCCTACGAGCAGTACTTC | TRBJ2-7 | TRBD1 | . | TRBV6-1
CASSQGDREKDTQYF | TGTGCCAGCAGCCAAGGGGACAGGGAGAAAGATACGCAGTATTTT | TRBJ2-3 | TRBD1 | once | TRBV4-2
CAWRQDSYEQYF | TGTGCCTGGAGACAGGATTCCTACGAGCAGTACTTC | TRBJ2-7 | . | . | TRBV30
CASSDILGTHYGYTF | TGCGCCAGCAGTGATATTTTGGGGACTCACTATGGCTACACCTTC | TRBJ1-2 | . | . | TRBV10-2
CAISDFGGGITDTQYF | TGTGCCATCAGTGATTTTGGGGGGGGGATCACAGATACGCAGTATTTT | TRBJ2-3 | TRBD2 | . | TRBV10-3
CASSQRQDHQPQHF | TGCGCCAGCAGCCAAAGACAGGACCATCAGCCCCAGCATTTT | TRBJ1-5 | . | few | TRBV4-1
CASSATFGTVINEQFF | TGTGCCAGCAGTGCCACTTTCGGGACAGTAATCAATGAGCAGTTCTTC | TRBJ2-1 | TRBD1 | . | TRBV28
CASRVGPRDEKLFF | TGTGCCAGCAGGGTAGGACCGCGGGATGAAAAACTGTTTTTT | TRBJ1-4 | . | few | TRBV11-1
CAISESNRSYEQYF | TGTGCCATCAGTGAGTCGAACAGATCCTACGAGCAGTACTTC | TRBJ2-7 | . | . | TRBV10-3
CASSLTGDTGELFF | TGTGCCAGCAGCCTGACAGGGGACACCGGGGAGCTGTTTTTT | TRBJ2-2 | TRBD1 | . | TRBV6-4
CASSYGTGAQETQYF | TGTGCCAGCAGCTACGGGACAGGGGCGCAAGAGACCCAGTACTTC | TRBJ2-5 | TRBD1 | . | TRBV7-9
CASSSISGMGTDTQYF | TGCGCCAGCAGCTCTATTAGCGGGATGGGCACAGATACGCAGTATTTT | TRBJ2-3 | TRBD2 | . | TRBV10-1
CASSYIRVSYEQYF | TGTGCCAGCAGCTATATACGCGTCTCATACGAGCAGTACTTC | TRBJ2-7 | . | . | TRBV11-2
CASSRSWNTIYF | TGTGCCAGCAGCCGTAGTTGGAACACCATATATTTT | TRBJ1-3 | . | few | TRBV14
CASESDLLNTGELFF | TGTGCCAGCGAATCTGACTTACTGAACACCGGGGAGCTGTTTTTT | TRBJ2-2 | . | few | TRBV6-1
CASSTRGSTF | TGTGCCAGCAGCACCCGCGGGAGTACCTTC | TRBJ1-2 | . | . | TRBV21-1
CASSLVGTVSSYEQYF | TGTGCCAGCAGCTTAGTAGGTACAGTGAGCTCCTACGAGCAGTACTTC | TRBJ2-7 | . | few | TRBV7-2
CASSLTGTSGNNEQFF | TGTGCCAGCAGTTTAACCGGGACTAGCGGAAACAATGAGCAGTTCTTC | TRBJ2-1 | TRBD2 | . | TRBV27
CSVESGQGYEKLFF | TGCAGCGTCGAATCGGGACAGGGGTATGAAAAACTGTTTTTT | TRBJ1-4 | TRBD1 | few | TRBV29-1
CASSLANRVYGYTF | TGTGCCAGCAGCTTGGCAAACAGGGTCTATGGCTACACCTTC | TRBJ1-2 | . | . | TRBV5-6
CASSQDVQGVTEAFF | TGCGCCAGCAGCCAAGATGTCCAGGGGGTCACTGAAGCTTTCTTT | TRBJ1-1 | TRBD1 | . | TRBV4-1
CASSLEAGGLYNEQFF | TGTGCCAGCAGCTTAGAAGCGGGGGGGCTCTACAATGAGCAGTTCTTC | TRBJ2-1 | TRBD2 | . | TRBV7-9
CSTKGQPSSYNEQFF | TGCAGCACAAAAGGACAGCCCAGCTCCTACAATGAGCAGTTCTTC | TRBJ2-1 | . | . | TRBV29-1
CASSLTGGGKTQYF | TGTGCCAGCAGTTTGACAGGGGGCGGGAAGACCCAGTACTTC | TRBJ2-5 | TRBD1 | once | TRBV28
CSAQTLTDTQYF | TGCAGCGCCCAAACTTTGACAGATACGCAGTATTTT | TRBJ2-3 | . | . | TRBV29-1
CASSYERGRSETQYF | TGTGCCAGCAGTTACGAAAGGGGGCGCTCGGAGACCCAGTACTTC | TRBJ2-5 | TRBD1 | . | TRBV6-6
CASSQDSGSVAETQYF | TGTGCCAGCAGCCAAGATAGCGGGAGCGTCGCGGAGACCCAGTACTTC | TRBJ2-5 | TRBD2 | . | TRBV14
CASSPGQGLHGSPLHF | TGTGCCAGCTCACCCGGACAGGGGTTGCATGGTTCACCCCTCCACTTT | TRBJ1-6 | TRBD1 | few | TRBV18
CASSLGTGGTSYEQYF | TGCGCCAGCAGCCTGGGGACAGGGGGCACGTCCTACGAGCAGTACTTC | TRBJ2-7 | TRBD1 | . | TRBV5-1
CASSATGLAGGGPDTQYF | TGCGCCAGCAGCGCAACGGGACTAGCGGGAGGGGGCCCAGATACGCAGTATTTT | TRBJ2-3 | TRBD2 | . | TRBV5-1
CASLRRGGLDEQFF | TGTGCCAGCCTGAGGCGGGGGGGCCTAGATGAGCAGTTCTTC | TRBJ2-1 | TRBD2 | . | TRBV2
CASSQALAGSYEQYF | TGCGCCAGCAGCCAAGCACTAGCGGGCTCCTACGAGCAGTACTTC | TRBJ2-7 | TRBD2 | . | TRBV4-1
CASRTYNEQFF | TGTGCCAGTAGAACTTACAATGAGCAGTTCTTC | TRBJ2-1 | . | . | TRBV19
CASNQGTEAFF | TGTGCCAGCAACCAGGGAACTGAAGCTTTCTTT | TRBJ1-1 | . | few | TRBV28